This TCR beta chain is drawn from a study of blood T cell repertoires in COVID-19. The CDR3 is 16 residues long. CDR1 is SEHNR, CDR2 FQNEAQ, per germline (reference sequence). The ends were cut back, 1 base at V and 4 bases at J, with 13 bases in the middle. Produced via immunoSEQ multiplex PCR; TCRdb's table is partial and in-frame only. The sample yields around 400,000 clones, roughly nine tenths seen once. Sequenced material: PBMCs or T cells enriched from blood (not recorded which). This sequence was found in a woman between 25 and 40 years old who had recovered from COVID-19. The V gene is TRBV7-9, the J gene TRBJ2-2; no clear D gene. The CDR3 DNA reads TGTGCCAGCAGCTTAGGGGCATCCGGATCCACCGGGGAGCTGTTTTTT. Encoded protein: CASSLGASGSTGELFF.